The 23 T cell receptor beta chains presented below share a single source sample, sequenced in a study of identical twins. TCRdb reanalysed the 5' RACE reads using MiXCR and keeps one entry per CDR3 protein. The top ten clones hold less than 6.5% of a sample with under 250,000 distinct CDR3 sequences, 6% to 8.5% of them seen once. These data also featured in a second study, about yellow fever vaccine responses in identical twins.

Sample: CD8+ T cells sorted from blood. All receptors come from a woman aged 18-30 years in good health.

The V call is TRBV27, the J call TRBJ2-7; 12 bases line up with TRBD1. The CDR3 is made up of 16 amino acids. J was trimmed by 3 bases and V by 4 bases; bases with no gene match: 7. The germline V gene has CDR1 MNHEY and CDR2 SMNVEV (reference sequence). The CDR3 is CASSWTGTGGNYEQYF. CDR3 bases: TGTGCCAGCAGTTGGACAGGGACAGGGGGCAACTACGAGCAGTACTTC.

This clonotype occurred many times. The rearrangement joins TRBV29-1 to TRBJ2-7; D is unclear. Germline assignment: CDR1 SQVTM and CDR2 ANQGSEA. CDR3 length: 12 residues. Trimming took 7 bases from V and 2 from J, leaving 12 bases between them. The CDR3 nucleotides read TGCAGCGGCGCCTCAGGACCCTACGAGCAGTACTTC. This encodes CSGASGPYEQYF.

This clonotype was detected ten times or more. The V call is TRBV6-4, the J call TRBJ2-1; 8 bases align to TRBD2. CDR1 is MRHNA, CDR2 SNTAGT, per germline. CDR3 length equals 16 residues. Trimming took 5 bases from V and 4 from J; bases not matched to a gene: 10. The CDR3 spells CASSTTSGSPYNEQFF. The CDR3 coding sequence is TGTGCCAGCAGTACCACCAGCGGGAGCCCTTACAATGAGCAGTTCTTC.

This chain connects TRBV7-9 to TRBJ2-5; D uncertain. The CDR3 covers 16 residues. The germline CDR1 and CDR2 sequences are SEHNR and FQNEAQ (reference sequence). Trimming left V 0 bases short and J 0 bases short, with 11 bases between. In nucleotides, the CDR3 is TGTGCCAGCAGCTTAGCGGTGGGCCCGTACCAAGAGACCCAGTACTTC. Translated, it gives CASSLAVGPYQETQYF.

The sample holds a few counts of this clonotype. This chain connects TRBV28 to TRBJ2-1, with 7 bases fitting TRBD2. Germline CDR1 and CDR2: MDHEN and SYDVKM. V trimming: 10 bases; J trimming: 3 bases; junction bases outside the gene matches: 6. The length of the CDR3 is 13 residues. CDR3 amino acids: CATQRENYNEQFF. DNA of the CDR3: TGTGCCACTCAGCGGGAAAACTACAATGAGCAGTTCTTC.

This clonotype was found a few times. This chain uses TRBV20-1 with TRBJ2-7; 9 nucleotides agree with TRBD1. Germline V lookup: CDR1 DFQATT, CDR2 SNEGSKA (reference sequence). V lost 3 bases to trimming and J lost 0 bases; unmatched junction nucleotides: 6. The length of the CDR3 is 15 residues. Here the CDR3 reads CSASSRDRVSYEQYF. CDR3 DNA: TGCAGTGCTAGTTCCCGGGACAGGGTCTCCTACGAGCAGTACTTC.

The CDR3 DNA reads TGTGCCAGCACCGGGTCCGGGACGGCGAACACCGGGGAGCTGTTTTTT. Amino acids: CASTGSGTANTGELFF. This chain uses TRBV3-1 with TRBJ2-2; either TRBD1 or TRBD2 may fit D (5 bases each). Trimming took 7 bases from V and 0 from J, leaving 15 bases between them. From germline, CDR1 is LGHDT and CDR2 YNNKEL (reference sequence). This CDR3 has 16 residues.

The J gene is TRBJ2-1, the V gene TRBV15; D may match TRBD1 or TRBD2 (5 bases each). V shed 4 bases and J shed 0 bases, with 13 bases lying between them. Germline assignment: CDR1 LNHNV and CDR2 YYDKDF (reference sequence). This CDR3 has 16 residues. The CDR3 sequence is CATSNRGESSYNEQFF. DNA of the CDR3: TGTGCCACCAGCAACAGAGGGGAGAGCTCCTACAATGAGCAGTTCTTC.

This clonotype was recorded many times. This chain joins TRBV7-8 and TRBJ2-1; D uncertain. CDR3 length: 15 residues. V dropped 1 base and J dropped 4 bases, with 11 bases sitting between them. Per germline, CDR1 SGHVS and CDR2 FQNEAQ. The CDR3 DNA reads as TGTGCCAGCAGCTTAGATCCTACACCATACAATGAGCAGTTCTTC. Encoded protein: CASSLDPTPYNEQFF.

This clonotype was seen more than once but under ten times. The chain uses TRBV28 and TRBJ2-1; TRBD2 matches at 8 bases. Germline V gene data show CDR1 as MDHEN and CDR2 as SYDVKM. This CDR3 has 15 residues. The V and J ends lost 4 bases and 6 bases, in that order; junction bases with no gene match: 8. CDR3 coding DNA: TGTGCCAGCAGTTCCCCCGGGACTAGGTCCAATGAGCAGTTCTTC. Its translation is CASSSPGTRSNEQFF.

The chain combines TRBV7-9 with TRBJ2-3; 9 bases fit TRBD2. The CDR3 extends over 17 amino acids. Unmatched junction bases numbered 10, after V lost 4 bases and J lost 2 bases. The V gene's germline CDR1 is SEHNR and CDR2 FQNEAQ (reference sequence). The CDR3, as DNA: TGTGCCAGCAGCTCCCAGTTAGCGGGAGAGTTCACAGATACGCAGTATTTT. Residues: CASSSQLAGEFTDTQYF.

This clonotype has a handful of counts. CDR3 nucleotide sequence: TGTGCCAGCAGCGTAGTGGGACAGGGGGACACTGAAGCTTTCTTT. Protein: CASSVVGQGDTEAFF. The chain couples TRBV9 to TRBJ1-1; TRBD1 matches at 11 bases. The CDR3 spans 15 residues. V was clipped by 0 bases and J by 3 bases; unmatched bases: 1. Germline V gene data show CDR1 as SGDLS and CDR2 as YYNGEE.

The rearrangement uses TRBV9 and TRBJ2-7; the D gene is possibly TRBD2 (6 bases). V dropped 3 bases and J dropped 2 bases, with 12 bases sitting between them. Germline V CDR1 and CDR2: SGDLS, YYNGEE. The CDR3 is made up of 14 amino acids. The CDR3 here is CASSAGTSTYEQYF. The CDR3 region has the DNA TGTGCCAGCAGCGCCGGGACTTCTACCTACGAGCAGTACTTC.

This clonotype was seen at least ten times. The rearrangement links TRBV20-1 to TRBJ1-2, with D possibly matching TRBD1 (6 bases). V lost 3 bases, J lost 6 bases, and 14 bases lay in between. Germline loops: CDR1 DFQATT, CDR2 SNEGSKA (reference sequence). The CDR3 is 13 amino acids. CDR3 amino acids: CSASDVWGHGYTF. CDR3 bases: TGCAGTGCTAGTGACGTTTGGGGGCATGGCTACACCTTC.

This clonotype was observed a handful of times. This chain connects TRBV5-1 to TRBJ2-1; D uncertain. Trimming shortened V by 0 bases and J by 8 bases, and 9 bases separated the two germline ends. The CDR3 covers 13 residues. Germline V gives CDR1 SGHRS, CDR2 YFSETQ. CDR3 bases: TGCGCCAGCAGCTTGGGAGACATCTATGAGCAGTTCTTC. This encodes CASSLGDIYEQFF.

This clonotype was seen a few times. For the CDR3, the DNA is TGTGCCAGCAGCGTAGGAGGAGGGGACGATGGCTACACCTTC. This codes for CASSVGGGDDGYTF. The chain employs TRBV9 and TRBJ1-2; D possibly corresponds to TRBD1 (5 bases). V was pared by 0 bases and J by 6 bases, with 12 bases between. Per the germline V gene, CDR1 is SGDLS and CDR2 is YYNGEE. CDR3 length: 14 amino acids.

This clonotype was detected a few times. This chain links TRBV7-9 with TRBJ1-2; D is ambiguous. Germline V lookup: CDR1 SEHNR, CDR2 FQNEAQ (reference sequence). With 1 base removed from V and 0 bases from J, the gap between germline ends came to 9 bases. CDR3 size: 15 residues. CDR3 DNA sequence: TGTGCCAGCAGCTTAGTGATGCCACCTAACTATGGCTACACCTTC. This sequence encodes CASSLVMPPNYGYTF. Filled out from reference TRBV7-9 and TRBJ1-2, the complete variable domain reads DTGVSQNPRHKITKRGQNVTFRCDPISEHNRLYWYRQTLGQGPEFLTYFQNEAQLEKSRLLSDRFSAERPKGSFSTLEIQRTEQGDSAMYLCASSLVMPPNYGYTFGSGTRLTVV.

This clonotype was seen repeatedly, ten times or more. V usage is TRBV28 and J usage is TRBJ2-1; the match to TRBD2 covers 10 bases. Germline V gives CDR1 MDHEN, CDR2 SYDVKM. J was trimmed by 6 bases and V by 3 bases; bases with no gene match: 8. The length of the CDR3 is 16 residues. The CDR3 DNA reads TGTGCCAGCAGTTTGGGGCTAGCGGGAGTAGGCAATGAGCAGTTCTTC. Its translation is CASSLGLAGVGNEQFF.

CDR3 in DNA: TGTGCCAGCTCCTTACCGGGAATACAGGGGAGGCCTGACACAGATACGCAGTATTTT. Translating it yields CASSLPGIQGRPDTDTQYF. This chain connects TRBV6-1 to TRBJ2-3; weak D call: TRBD1 (7 bases). Looked up from germline, CDR1 is MNHNS and CDR2 is SASEGT. The V and J ends lost 8 bases and 2 bases respectively, with 29 bases between them. CDR3 length: 19 residues.

CDR3 region: CASSPAAGGYNEQFF. DNA for the CDR3: TGTGCCAGCAGCCCAGCAGCGGGAGGGTACAATGAGCAGTTCTTC. The genes are TRBV5-5 and TRBJ2-1; 10 bases are a match to TRBD2. The CDR3 has 15 residues. Germline values: CDR1 SGHKS, CDR2 YYEKEE (reference sequence). V lost 4 bases to trimming and J lost 4 bases; unmatched junction nucleotides: 5. The full variable domain, completed using reference TRBV5-5 and TRBJ2-1, is DAGVTQSPTHLIKTRGQQVTLRCSPISGHKSVSWYQQVLGQGPQFIFQYYEKEERGRGNFPDRFSARQFPNYSSELNVNALLLGDSALYLCASSPAAGGYNEQFFGPGTRLTVL.

The sample holds many counts of this clonotype. The chain carries TRBV3-1 and TRBJ2-1; TRBD2 aligns across 8 bases. The trim removed 4 bases at V and 2 bases at J, leaving 7 bases unmatched. The CDR3 spans 16 residues. Germline V gene data show CDR1 as LGHDT and CDR2 as YNNKEL (reference sequence). This CDR3 is CASSPELAATYNEQFF. For the CDR3, the DNA is TGTGCCAGCAGCCCAGAACTAGCGGCCACCTACAATGAGCAGTTCTTC.

The chain links TRBV20-1 to TRBJ2-1; 9 bases fit TRBD1. The V and J ends lost 4 bases and 9 bases, in that order; junction bases with no gene match: 13. Germline assignment: CDR1 DFQATT and CDR2 SNEGSKA (reference sequence). The CDR3 runs 15 residues. The DNA of the CDR3 is TGCAGTGCTAAAAGGGACAGGGTCGAGATCGGTGAGCAGTTCTTC. Translated: CSAKRDRVEIGEQFF.

In its sample, this clonotype was seen once. A read error may explain this, as a much larger clone is one base away. The genes are TRBV2 and TRBJ2-1; D is perhaps TRBD2 (5 bases). This CDR3 region has 15 residues. CDR1 SNHLY and CDR2 FYNNEI come from the germline V gene. The CDR3 loop reads CVSSDDGVSYNEQFF. The CDR3 DNA sequence: TGTGTCAGCAGTGACGACGGGGTCTCCTACAATGAGCAGTTCTTC.